This T cell receptor beta chain was captured in a study of post-analysis software for immune sequencing data. Study-level results: About 5 TRBV segments were significantly more frequent in patients than in controls. TRBV5-6, TRBV5-1 and TRBV20-1 were among these segments.

Of note for this clonotype: No antigen is known for it.

The V gene's germline CDR1 is DFQATT and CDR2 SNEGSKA (reference sequence). J gave up 4 bases and V 2 bases, and 0 bases lay outside the gene matches. The length of the CDR3 is 13 residues. Unique molecular identifiers had been added to the TCR beta cDNA libraries. TCRdb ran MiXCR on the PCR reads and lists one entry per CDR3 protein. The table has 250,000 to 300,000 distinct CDR3 sequences, less than 40% seen once. Sequencing was carried out using blood. This receptor was taken from a girl under 18 with multiple sclerosis. The rearrangement joins TRBV20-1 to TRBJ2-3; 10 bases line up with TRBD2. The CDR3 protein is CSARLAGADTQYF. The CDR3 DNA is TGCAGTGCTAGACTAGCGGGGGCAGATACGCAGTATTTT.